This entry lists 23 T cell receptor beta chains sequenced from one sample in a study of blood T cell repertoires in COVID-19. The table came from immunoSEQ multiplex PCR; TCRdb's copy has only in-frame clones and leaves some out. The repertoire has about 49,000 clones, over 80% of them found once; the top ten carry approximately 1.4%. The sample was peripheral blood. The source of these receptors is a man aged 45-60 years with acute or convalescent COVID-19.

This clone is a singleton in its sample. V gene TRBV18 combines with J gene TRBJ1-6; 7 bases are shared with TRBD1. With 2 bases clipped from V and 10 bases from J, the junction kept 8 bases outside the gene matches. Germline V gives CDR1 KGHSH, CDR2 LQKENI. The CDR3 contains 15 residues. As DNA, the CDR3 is TGTGCCAGCTCACCAGGAGACAGGGAACTCTCACCCCTCCACTTT. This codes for CASSPGDRELSPLHF.

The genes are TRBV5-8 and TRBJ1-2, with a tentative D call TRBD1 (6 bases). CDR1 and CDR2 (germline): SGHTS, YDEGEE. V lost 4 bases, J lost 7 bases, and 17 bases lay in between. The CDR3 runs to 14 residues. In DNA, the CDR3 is TGTGCCAGCAGCGTATGGACAGAGTCCTCTGGCTACACCTTC. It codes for CASSVWTESSGYTF.

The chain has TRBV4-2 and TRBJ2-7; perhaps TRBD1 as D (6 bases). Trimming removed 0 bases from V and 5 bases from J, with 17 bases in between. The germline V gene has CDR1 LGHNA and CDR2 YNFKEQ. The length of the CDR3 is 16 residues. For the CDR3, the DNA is TGTGCCAGCAGCCAAGATAGGCGCCAGGGGCTCCACGAGCAGTACTTC. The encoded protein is CASSQDRRQGLHEQYF.

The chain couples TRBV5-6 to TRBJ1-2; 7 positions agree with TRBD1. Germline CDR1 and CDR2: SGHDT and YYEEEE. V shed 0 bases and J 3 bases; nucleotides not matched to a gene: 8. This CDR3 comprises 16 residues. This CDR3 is CASSLEGGQAYYGYTF. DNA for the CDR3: TGTGCCAGCAGCTTGGAGGGCGGACAGGCCTACTATGGCTACACCTTC.

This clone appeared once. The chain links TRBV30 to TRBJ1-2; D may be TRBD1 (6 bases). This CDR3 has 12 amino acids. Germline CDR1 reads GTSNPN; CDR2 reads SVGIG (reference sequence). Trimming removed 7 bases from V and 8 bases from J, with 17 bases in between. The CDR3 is CASEQGVYGYTF. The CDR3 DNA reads TGTGCCTCCGAACAGGGAGTATACGGCTACACCTTC.

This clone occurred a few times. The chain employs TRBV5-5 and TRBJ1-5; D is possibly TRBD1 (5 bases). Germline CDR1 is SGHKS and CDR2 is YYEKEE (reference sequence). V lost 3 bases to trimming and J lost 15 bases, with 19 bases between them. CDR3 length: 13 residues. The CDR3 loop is CASSSPGGGVVHF. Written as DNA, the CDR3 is TGTGCCAGCAGCTCGCCCGGGGGAGGGGTTGTGCATTTT.

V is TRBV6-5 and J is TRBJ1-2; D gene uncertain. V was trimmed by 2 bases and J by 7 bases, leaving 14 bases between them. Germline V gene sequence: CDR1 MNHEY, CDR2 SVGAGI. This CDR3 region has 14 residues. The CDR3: CASSYQPGRGGYTF. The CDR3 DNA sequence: TGTGCCAGCAGTTACCAACCCGGCCGGGGTGGCTACACCTTC.

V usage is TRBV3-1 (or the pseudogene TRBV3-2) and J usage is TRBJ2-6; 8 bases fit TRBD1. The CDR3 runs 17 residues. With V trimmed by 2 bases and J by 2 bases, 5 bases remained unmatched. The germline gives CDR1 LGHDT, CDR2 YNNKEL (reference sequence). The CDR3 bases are TGTGCCAGCAGCCAACCCAGGGGGCAGGCTGGGGCCAACGTCCTGACTTTC. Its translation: CASSQPRGQAGANVLTF.

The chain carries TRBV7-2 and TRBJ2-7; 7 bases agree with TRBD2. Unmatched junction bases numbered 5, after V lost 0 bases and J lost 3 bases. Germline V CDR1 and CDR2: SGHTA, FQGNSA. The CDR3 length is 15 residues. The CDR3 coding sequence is TGTGCCAGCAGCTTAGCGCGAGCGGGAAACTACGAGCAGTACTTC. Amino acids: CASSLARAGNYEQYF. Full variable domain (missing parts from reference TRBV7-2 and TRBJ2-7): GAGVSQSPSNKVTEKGKDVELRCDPISGHTALYWYRQSLGQGLEFLIYFQGNSAPDKSGLPSDRFSAERTGGSVSTLTIQRTQQEDSAVYLCASSLARAGNYEQYFGPGTRLTVT.

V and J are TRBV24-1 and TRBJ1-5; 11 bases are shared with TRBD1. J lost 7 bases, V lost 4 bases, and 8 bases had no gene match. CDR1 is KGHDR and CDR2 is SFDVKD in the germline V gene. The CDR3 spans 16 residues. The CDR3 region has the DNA TGTGCCACCAGTGACTCCGGACAGGGGGCTCGACAGCCCCAGCATTTT. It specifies CATSDSGQGARQPQHF.

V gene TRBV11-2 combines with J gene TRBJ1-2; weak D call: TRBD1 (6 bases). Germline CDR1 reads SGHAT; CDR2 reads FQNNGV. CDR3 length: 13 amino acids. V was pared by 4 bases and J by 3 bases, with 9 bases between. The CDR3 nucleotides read TGTGCCAGCAGCTATGGACAGCACTATGGCTACACCTTC. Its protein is CASSYGQHYGYTF.

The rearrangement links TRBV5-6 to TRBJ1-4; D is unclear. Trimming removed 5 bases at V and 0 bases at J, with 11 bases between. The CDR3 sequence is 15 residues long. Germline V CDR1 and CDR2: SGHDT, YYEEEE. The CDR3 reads CASRPGGATNEKLFF. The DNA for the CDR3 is TGTGCCAGCAGACCTGGCGGGGCAACTAATGAAAAACTGTTTTTT.

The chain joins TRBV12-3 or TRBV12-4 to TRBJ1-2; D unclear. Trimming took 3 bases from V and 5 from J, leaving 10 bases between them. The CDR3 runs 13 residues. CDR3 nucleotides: TGTGCCAGCAGTTTTAACAGAGAGTATGGCTACACCTTC. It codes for CASSFNREYGYTF.

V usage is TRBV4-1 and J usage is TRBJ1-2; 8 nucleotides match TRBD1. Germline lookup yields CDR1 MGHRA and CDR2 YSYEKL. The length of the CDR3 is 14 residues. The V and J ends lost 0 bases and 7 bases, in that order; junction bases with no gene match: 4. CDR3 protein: CASSQDRDRGGYTF. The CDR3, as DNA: TGCGCCAGCAGCCAAGATCGAGACAGGGGTGGCTACACCTTC.

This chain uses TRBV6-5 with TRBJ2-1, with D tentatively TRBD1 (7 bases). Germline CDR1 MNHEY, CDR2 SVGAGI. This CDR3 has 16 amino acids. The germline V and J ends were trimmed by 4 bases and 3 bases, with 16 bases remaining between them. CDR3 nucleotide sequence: TGTGCCAGCAGTTCTATAACAGGGGACTTCTACAATGAGCAGTTCTTC. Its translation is CASSSITGDFYNEQFF.

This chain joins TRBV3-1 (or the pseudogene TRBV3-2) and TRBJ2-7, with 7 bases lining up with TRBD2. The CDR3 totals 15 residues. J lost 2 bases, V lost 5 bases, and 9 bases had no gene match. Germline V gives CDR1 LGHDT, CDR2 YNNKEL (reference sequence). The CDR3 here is CASSLRSGGPYEQYF. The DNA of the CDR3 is TGTGCCAGCAGCTTAAGGTCGGGAGGCCCCTACGAGCAGTACTTC.

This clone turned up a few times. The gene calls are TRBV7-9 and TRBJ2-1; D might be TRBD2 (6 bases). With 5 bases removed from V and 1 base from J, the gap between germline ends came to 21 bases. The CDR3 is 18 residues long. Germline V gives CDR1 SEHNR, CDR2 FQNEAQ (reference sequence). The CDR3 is CASSGMIGGQRSYNEQFF. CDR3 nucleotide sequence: TGTGCCAGCAGCGGTATGATCGGGGGTCAAAGATCCTACAATGAGCAGTTCTTC.

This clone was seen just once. In DNA form, the CDR3 reads TGTGCCAGTAGTTCCCCCAGCGGGAGACAGAGCACAGATACGCAGTATTTT. Its translation: CASSSPSGRQSTDTQYF. V is TRBV19 and J is TRBJ2-3, with TRBD2 identical over 8 bases. Trimming removed 5 bases from V and 0 bases from J; junction bases left unmatched: 10. The CDR3 sequence is 17 residues long. Germline CDR1 reads LNHDA; CDR2 reads SQIVND (reference sequence).

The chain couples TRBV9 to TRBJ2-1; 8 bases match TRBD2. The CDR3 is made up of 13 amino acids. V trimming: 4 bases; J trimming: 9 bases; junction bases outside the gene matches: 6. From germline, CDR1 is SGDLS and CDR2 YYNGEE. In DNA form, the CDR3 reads TGTGCCAGCAGCACCGTCGGGAGGGGTGAGCAGTTCTTC. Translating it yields CASSTVGRGEQFF.

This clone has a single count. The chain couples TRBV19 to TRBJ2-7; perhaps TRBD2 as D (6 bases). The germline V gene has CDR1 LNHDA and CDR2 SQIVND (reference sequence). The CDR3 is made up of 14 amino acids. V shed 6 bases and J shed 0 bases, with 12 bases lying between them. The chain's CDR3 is CASSSVEGSYEQYF. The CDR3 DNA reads TGTGCCAGTAGCTCAGTGGAGGGCTCCTACGAGCAGTACTTC.

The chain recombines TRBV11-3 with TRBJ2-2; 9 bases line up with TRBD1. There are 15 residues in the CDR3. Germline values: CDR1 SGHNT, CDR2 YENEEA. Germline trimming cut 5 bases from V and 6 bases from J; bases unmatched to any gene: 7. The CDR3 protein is CASSHTGGAAGELFF. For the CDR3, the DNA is TGTGCCAGCAGCCACACAGGGGGCGCAGCCGGGGAGCTGTTTTTT.

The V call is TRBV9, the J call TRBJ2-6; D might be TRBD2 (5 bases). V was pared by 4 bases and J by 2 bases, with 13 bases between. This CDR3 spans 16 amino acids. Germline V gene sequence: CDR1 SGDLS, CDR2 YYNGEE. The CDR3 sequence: CASSPDLGAGANVLTF. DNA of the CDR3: TGTGCCAGCAGCCCTGACCTCGGGGCTGGGGCCAACGTCCTGACTTTC.

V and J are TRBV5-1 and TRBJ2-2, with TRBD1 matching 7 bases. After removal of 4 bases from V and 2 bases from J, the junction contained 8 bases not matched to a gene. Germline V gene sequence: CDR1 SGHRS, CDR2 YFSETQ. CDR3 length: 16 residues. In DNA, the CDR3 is TGCGCCAGCAGCACCGACAGGGCTTTCAACACCGGGGAGCTGTTTTTT. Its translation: CASSTDRAFNTGELFF.